This TCR beta chain was sequenced in a study of cytomegalovirus exposure and HLA in healthy donors. This clone occurred a few times. Its antigen is not known. PCR involved 60 Vbeta and 13 Jbeta primers. The data were produced by immunoSEQ multiplex PCR, yet TCRdb's version contains in-frame clones alone and is incomplete. The sample has some 100,000 clones; 75% are singletons. Notes on the study in general: In a later analysis, specific HLA alleles were associated with 15,000 to 20,000 TCR beta sequences at a 0.05 false discovery rate. Because they were indistinguishable, some V segments, including TRBV6-2 and TRBV6-3, were excluded. In all likelihood, a cluster of highly shared sequence variants was a sequencing artifact. There were some public TCRs occurring in many donors, but most TCR sequences were rare.

The CDR3 contains 15 residues. Per germline, CDR1 SGHDT and CDR2 YYEEEE. Trimming cost V 3 bases and J 8 bases; bases outside gene matches: 10. The specimen sequenced was PBMCs. The J gene is TRBJ2-4, the V gene TRBV5-6, with 8 bases identical to TRBD2. The TCR was taken from a male donor in good health and CMV-seropositive. CDR3 DNA: TGTGCCAGCAGCTCGCAGCCATCGGGGGGGGACATTCAGTACTTC. Protein: CASSSQPSGGDIQYF.